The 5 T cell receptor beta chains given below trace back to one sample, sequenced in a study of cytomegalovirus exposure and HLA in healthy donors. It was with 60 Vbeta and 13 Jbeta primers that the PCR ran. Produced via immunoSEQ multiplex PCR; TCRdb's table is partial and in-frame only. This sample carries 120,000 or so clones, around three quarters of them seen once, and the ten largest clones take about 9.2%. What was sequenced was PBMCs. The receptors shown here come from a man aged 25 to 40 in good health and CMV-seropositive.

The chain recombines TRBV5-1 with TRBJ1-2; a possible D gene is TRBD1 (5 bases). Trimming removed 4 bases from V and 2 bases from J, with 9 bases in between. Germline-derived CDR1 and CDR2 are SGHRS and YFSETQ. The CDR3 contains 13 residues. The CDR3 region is CASSAQGNYGYTF. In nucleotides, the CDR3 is TGCGCCAGCAGCGCTCAGGGCAACTATGGCTACACCTTC.

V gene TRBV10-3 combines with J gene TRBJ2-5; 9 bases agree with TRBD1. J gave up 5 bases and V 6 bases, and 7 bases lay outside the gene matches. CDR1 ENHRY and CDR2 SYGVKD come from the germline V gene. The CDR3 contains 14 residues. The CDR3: CAIRQGALEETQYF. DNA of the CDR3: TGTGCCATCAGACAGGGGGCCCTTGAGGAGACCCAGTACTTC.

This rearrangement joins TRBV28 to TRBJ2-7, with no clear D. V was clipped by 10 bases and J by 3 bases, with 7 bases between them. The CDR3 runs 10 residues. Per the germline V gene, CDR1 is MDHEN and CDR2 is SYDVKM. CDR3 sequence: CATYNYEQYF. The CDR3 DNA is TGTGCCACCTATAACTACGAGCAGTACTTC.

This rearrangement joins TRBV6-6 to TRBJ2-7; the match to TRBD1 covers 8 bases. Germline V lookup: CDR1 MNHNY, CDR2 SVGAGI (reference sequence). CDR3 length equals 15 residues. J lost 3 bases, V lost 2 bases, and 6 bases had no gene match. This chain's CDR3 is CASSYVTGVNYEQYF. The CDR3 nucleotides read TGTGCCAGCAGTTACGTGACAGGGGTTAACTACGAGCAGTACTTC.

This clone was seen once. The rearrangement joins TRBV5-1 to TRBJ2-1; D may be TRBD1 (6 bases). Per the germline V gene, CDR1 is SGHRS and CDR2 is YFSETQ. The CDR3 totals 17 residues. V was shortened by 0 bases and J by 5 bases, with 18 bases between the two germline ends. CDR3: CASSLGPLRTANNEQFF. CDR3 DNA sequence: TGCGCCAGCAGCTTGGGCCCCTTGAGGACAGCTAACAATGAGCAGTTCTTC.